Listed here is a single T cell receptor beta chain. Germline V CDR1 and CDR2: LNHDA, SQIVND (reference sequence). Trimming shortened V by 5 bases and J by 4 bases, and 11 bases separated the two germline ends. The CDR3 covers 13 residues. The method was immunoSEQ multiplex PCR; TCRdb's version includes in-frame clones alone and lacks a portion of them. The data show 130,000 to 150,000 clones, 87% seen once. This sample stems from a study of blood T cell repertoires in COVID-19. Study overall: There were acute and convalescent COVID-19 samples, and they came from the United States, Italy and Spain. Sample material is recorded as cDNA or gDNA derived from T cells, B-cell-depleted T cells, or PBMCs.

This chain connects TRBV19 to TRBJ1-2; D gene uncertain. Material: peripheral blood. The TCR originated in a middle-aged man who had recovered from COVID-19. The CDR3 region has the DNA TGTGCCAGTAGTCGTTCGCTACGCTATGGCTACACCTTC. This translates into CASSRSLRYGYTF.